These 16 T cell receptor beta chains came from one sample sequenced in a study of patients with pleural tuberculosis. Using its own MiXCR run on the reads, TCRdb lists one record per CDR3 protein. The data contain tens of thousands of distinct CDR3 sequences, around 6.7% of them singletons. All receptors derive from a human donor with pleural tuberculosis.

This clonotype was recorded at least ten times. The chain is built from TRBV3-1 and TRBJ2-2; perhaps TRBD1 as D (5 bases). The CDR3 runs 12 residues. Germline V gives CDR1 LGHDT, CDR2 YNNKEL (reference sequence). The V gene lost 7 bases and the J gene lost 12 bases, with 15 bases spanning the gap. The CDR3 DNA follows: TGTGCCAGCAACTTAGGCGCAGGGAAGCTGTTTTTT. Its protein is CASNLGAGKLFF. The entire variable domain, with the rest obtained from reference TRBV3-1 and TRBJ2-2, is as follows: DTAVSQTPKYLVTQMGNDKSIKCEQNLGHDTMYWYKQDSKKFLKIMFSYNNKELIINETVPNRFSPKSPDKAHLNLHINSLELGDSAVYFCASNLGAGKLFFGEGSRLTVL.

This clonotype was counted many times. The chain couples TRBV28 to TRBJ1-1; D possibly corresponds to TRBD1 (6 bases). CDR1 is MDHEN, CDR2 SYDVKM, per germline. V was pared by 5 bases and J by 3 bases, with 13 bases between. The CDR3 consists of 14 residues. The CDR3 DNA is TGTGCCAGCAGTCCAACAGGGTCCTACACTGAAGCTTTCTTT. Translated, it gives CASSPTGSYTEAFF.

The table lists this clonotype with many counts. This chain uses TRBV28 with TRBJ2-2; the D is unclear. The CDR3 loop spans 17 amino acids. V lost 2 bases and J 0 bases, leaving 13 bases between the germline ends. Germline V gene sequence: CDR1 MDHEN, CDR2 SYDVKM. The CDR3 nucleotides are TGTGCCAGCAGTTTAAACGCGCGAACCGCGAACACCGGGGAGCTGTTTTTT. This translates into CASSLNARTANTGELFF.

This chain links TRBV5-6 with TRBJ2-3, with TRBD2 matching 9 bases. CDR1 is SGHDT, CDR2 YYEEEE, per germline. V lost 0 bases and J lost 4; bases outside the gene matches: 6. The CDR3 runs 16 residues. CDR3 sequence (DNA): TGTGCCAGCAGCTTGGCCCTAGCGGGATGGTCAGATACGCAGTATTTT. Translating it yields CASSLALAGWSDTQYF.

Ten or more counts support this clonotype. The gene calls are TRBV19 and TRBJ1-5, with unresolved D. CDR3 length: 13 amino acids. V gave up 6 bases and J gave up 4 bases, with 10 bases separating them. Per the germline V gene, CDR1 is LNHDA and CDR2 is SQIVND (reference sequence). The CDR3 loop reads CASSSGVNQPQHF. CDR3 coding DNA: TGTGCCAGTAGCTCCGGGGTTAATCAGCCCCAGCATTTT. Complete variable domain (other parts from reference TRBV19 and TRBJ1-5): DGGITQSPKYLFRKEGQNVTLSCEQNLNHDAMYWYRQDPGQGLRLIYYSQIVNDFQKGDIAEGYSVSREKKESFPLTVTSAQKNPTAFYLCASSSGVNQPQHFGDGTRLSIL.

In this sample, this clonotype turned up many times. The CDR3 loop reads CASSLAQGNTEAFF. In DNA form, the CDR3 reads TGCGCCAGCAGCTTGGCTCAGGGGAACACTGAAGCTTTCTTT. J is TRBJ1-1 and V is TRBV5-1, with D perhaps matching TRBD1 (5 bases). Germline lookup yields CDR1 SGHRS and CDR2 YFSETQ. This CDR3 region has 14 residues. Trimming left V 0 bases short and J 1 base short, with 7 bases between.

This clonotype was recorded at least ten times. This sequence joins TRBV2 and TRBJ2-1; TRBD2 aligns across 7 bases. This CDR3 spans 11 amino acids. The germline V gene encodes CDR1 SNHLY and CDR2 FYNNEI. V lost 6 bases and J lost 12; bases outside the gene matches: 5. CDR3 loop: CASRSSGGQFF. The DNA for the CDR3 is TGTGCCAGCAGGAGCTCGGGAGGGCAGTTCTTC.

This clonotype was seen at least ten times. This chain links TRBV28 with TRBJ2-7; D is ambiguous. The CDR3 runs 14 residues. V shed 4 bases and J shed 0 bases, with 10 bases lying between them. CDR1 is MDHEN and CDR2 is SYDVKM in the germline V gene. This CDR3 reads CASSSPERSYEQYF. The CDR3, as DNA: TGTGCCAGCAGTTCCCCGGAGCGCTCCTACGAGCAGTACTTC.

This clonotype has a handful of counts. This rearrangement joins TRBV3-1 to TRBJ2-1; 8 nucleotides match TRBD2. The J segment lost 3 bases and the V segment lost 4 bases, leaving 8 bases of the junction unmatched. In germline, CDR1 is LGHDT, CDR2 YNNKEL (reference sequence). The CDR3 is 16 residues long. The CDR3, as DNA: TGTGCCAGCAGCCCCGGCCCTAGCGGGTTCTACAATGAGCAGTTCTTC. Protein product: CASSPGPSGFYNEQFF.

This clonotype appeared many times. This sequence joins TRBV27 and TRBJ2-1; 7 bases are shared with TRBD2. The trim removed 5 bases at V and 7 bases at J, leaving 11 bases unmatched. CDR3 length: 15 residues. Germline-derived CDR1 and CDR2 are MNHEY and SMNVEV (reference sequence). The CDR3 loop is CASSPLRGGRNEQFF. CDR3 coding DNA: TGTGCCAGCAGTCCTCTCCGCGGCGGGAGAAATGAGCAGTTCTTC.

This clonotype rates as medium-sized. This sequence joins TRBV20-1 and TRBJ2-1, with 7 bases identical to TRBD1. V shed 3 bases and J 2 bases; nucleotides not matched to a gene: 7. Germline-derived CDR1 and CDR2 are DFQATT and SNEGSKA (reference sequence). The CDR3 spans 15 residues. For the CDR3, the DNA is TGCAGTGCTAGCCCTTCCGGGACAGCCTACAATGAGCAGTTCTTC. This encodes CSASPSGTAYNEQFF.

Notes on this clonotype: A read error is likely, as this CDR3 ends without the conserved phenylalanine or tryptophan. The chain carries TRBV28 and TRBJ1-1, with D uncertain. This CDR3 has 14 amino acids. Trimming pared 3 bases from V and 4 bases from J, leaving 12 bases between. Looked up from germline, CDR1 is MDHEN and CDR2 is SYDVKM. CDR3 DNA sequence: TGTGCCAGCAGTTTGAGAGGGTACGGCACTGAAGCTTTCCTT. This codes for CASSLRGYGTEAFL.

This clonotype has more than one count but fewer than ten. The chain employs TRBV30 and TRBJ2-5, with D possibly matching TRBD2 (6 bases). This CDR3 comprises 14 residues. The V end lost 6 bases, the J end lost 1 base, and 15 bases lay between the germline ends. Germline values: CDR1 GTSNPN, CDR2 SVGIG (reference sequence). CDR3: CACKRWEAQETQYF. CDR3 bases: TGTGCCTGCAAAAGGTGGGAGGCCCAAGAGACCCAGTACTTC. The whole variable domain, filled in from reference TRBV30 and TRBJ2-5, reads SQTIHQWPATLVQPVGSPLSLECTVEGTSNPNLYWYRQAAGRGLQLLFYSVGIGQISSEVPQNLSASRPQDRQFILSSKKLLLSDSGFYLCACKRWEAQETQYFGPGTRLLVL.

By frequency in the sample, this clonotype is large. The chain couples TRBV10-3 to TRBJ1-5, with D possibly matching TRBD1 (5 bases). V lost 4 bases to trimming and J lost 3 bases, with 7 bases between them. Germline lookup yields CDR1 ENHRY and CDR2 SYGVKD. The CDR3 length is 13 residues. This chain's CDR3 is CAISVQDNQPQHF. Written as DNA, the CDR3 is TGTGCCATCAGTGTACAGGACAATCAGCCCCAGCATTTT.

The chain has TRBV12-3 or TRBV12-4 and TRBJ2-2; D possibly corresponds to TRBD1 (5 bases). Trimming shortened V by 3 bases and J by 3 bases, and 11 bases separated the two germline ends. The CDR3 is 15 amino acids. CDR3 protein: CASSLTLGDTGELFF. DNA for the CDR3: TGTGCCAGCAGTTTGACTCTAGGGGACACCGGGGAGCTGTTTTTT.

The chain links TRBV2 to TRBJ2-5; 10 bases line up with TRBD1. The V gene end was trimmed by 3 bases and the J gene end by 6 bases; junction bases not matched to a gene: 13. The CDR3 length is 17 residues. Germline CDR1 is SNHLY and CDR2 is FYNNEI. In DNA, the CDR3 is TGTGCCAGCAGTGATTTCCGCCCGGGACAGGGGAGAAAGACCCAGTACTTC. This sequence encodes CASSDFRPGQGRKTQYF.